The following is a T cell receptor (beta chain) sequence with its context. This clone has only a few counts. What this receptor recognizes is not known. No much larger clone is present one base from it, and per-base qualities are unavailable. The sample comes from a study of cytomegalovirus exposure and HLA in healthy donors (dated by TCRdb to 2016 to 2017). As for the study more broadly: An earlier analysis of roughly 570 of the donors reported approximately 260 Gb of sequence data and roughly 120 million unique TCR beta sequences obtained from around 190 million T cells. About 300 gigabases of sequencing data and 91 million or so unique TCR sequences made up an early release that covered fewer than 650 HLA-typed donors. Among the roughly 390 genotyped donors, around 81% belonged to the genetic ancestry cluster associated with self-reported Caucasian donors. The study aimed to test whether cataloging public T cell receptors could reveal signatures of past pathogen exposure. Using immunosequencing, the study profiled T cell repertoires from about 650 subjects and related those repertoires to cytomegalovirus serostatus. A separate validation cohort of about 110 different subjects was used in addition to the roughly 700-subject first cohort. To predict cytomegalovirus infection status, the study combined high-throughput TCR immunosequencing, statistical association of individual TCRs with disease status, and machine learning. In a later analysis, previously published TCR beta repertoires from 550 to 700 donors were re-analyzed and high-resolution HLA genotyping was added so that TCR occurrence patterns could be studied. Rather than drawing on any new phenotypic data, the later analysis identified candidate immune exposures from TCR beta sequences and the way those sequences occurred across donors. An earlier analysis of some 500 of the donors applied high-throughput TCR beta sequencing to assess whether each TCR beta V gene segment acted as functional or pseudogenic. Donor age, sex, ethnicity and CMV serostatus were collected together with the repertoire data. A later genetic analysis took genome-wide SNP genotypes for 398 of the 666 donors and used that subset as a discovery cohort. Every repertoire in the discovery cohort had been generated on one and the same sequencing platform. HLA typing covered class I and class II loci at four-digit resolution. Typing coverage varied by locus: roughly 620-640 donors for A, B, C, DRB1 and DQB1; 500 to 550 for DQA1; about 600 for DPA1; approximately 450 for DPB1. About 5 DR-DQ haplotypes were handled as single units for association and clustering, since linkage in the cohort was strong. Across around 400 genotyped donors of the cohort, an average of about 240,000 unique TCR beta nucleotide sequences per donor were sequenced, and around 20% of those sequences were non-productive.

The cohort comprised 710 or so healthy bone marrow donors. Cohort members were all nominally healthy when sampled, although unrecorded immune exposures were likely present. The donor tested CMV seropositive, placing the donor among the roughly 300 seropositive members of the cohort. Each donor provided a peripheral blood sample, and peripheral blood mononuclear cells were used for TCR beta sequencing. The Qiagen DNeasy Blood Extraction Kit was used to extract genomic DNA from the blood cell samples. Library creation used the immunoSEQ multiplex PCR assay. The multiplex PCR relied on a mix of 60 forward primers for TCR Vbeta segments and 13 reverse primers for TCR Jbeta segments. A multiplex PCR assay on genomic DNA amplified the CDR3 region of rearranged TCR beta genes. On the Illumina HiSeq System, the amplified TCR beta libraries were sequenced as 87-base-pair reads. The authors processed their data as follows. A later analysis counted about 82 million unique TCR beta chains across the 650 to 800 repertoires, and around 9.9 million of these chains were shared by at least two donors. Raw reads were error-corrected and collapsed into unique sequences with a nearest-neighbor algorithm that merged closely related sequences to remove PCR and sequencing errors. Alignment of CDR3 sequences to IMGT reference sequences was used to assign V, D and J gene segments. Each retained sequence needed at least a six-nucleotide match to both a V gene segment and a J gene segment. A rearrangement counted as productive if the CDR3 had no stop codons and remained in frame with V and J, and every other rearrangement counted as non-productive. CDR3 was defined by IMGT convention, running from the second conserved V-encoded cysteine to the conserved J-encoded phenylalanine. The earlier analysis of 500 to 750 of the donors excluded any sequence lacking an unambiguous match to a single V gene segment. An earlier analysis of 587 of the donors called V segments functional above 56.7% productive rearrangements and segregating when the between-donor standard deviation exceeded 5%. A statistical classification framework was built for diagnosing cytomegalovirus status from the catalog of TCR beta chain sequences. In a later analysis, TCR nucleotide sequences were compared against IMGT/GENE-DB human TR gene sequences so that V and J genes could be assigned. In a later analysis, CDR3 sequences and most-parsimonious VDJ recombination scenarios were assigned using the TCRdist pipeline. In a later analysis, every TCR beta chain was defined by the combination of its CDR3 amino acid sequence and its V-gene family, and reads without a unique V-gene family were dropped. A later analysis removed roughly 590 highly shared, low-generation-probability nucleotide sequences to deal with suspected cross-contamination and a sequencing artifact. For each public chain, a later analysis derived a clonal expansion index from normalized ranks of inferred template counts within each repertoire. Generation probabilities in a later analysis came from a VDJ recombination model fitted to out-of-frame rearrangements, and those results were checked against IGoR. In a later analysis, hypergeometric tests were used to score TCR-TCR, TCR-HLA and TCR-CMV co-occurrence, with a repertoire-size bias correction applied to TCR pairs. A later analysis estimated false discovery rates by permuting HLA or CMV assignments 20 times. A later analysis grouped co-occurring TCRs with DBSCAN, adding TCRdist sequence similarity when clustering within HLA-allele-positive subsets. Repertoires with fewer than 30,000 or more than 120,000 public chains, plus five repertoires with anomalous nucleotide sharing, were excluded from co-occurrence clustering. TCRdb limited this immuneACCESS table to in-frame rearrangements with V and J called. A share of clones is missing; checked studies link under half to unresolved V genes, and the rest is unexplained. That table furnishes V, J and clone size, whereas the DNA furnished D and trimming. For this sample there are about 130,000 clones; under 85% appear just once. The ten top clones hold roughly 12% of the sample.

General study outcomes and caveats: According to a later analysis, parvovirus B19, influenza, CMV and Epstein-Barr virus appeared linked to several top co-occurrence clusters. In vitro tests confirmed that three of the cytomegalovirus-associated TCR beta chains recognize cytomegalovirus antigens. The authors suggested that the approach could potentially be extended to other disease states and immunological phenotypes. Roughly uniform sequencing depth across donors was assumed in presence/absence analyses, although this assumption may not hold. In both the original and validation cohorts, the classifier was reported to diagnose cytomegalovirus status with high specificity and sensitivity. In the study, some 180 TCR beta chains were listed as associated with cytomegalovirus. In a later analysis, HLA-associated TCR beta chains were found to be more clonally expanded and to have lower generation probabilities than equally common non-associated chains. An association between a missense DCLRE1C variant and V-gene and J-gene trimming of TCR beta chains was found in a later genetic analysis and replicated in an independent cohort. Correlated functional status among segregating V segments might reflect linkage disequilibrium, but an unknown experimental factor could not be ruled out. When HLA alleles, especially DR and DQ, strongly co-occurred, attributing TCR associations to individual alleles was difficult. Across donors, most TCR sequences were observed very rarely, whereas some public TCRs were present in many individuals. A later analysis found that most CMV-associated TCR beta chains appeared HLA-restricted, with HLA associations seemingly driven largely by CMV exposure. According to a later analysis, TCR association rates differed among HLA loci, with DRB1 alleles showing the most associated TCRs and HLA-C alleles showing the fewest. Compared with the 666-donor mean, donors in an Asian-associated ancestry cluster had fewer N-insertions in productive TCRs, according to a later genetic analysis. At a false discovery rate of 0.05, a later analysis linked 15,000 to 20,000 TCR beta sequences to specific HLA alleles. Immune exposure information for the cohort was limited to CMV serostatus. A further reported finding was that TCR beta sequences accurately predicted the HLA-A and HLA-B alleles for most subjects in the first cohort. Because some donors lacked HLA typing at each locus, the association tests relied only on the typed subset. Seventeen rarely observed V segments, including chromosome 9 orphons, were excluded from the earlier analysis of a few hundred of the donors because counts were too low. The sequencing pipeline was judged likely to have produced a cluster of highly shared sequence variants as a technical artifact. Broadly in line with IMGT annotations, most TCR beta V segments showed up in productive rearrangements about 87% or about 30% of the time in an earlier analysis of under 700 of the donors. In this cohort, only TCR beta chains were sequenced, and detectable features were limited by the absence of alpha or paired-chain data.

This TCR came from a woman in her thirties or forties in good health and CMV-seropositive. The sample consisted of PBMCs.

The DNA sequence is as follows: TGTGCCAGCAGTTTAGGGGGACAGGGTTCGAATTCACCCCTCCACTTT. This encodes CASSLGGQGSNSPLHF. This chain is built from TRBV28 and TRBJ1-6; TRBD1 lines up with 9 middle nucleotides. The CDR1 and CDR2 encoded by the germline V gene are MDHEN and SYDVKM. Inclusive of the bounding cysteine and phenylalanine, the CDR3 is 16 residues long. Only CDR3 DNA is held: 48 bases, read in frame from base 1. Trimming leaves V shorter by 2 bases and J shorter by 7 bases, with the junction holding 6 bases beyond the gene matches.